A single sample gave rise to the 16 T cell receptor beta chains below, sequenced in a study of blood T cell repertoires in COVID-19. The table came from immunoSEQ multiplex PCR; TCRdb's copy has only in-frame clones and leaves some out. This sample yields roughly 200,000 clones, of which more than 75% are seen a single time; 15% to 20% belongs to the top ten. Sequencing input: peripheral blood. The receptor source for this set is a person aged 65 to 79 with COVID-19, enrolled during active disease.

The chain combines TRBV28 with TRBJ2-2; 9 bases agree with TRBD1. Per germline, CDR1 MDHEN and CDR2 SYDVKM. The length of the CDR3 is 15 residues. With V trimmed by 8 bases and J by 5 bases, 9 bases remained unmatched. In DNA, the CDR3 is TGTGCCAGCCGTCGAACAGGGGGCCGAACCGGGGAGCTGTTTTTT. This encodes CASRRTGGRTGELFF. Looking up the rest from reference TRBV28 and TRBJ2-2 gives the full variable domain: DVKVTQSSRYLVKRTGEKVFLECVQDMDHENMFWYRQDPGLGLRLIYFSYDVKMKEKGDIPEGYSVSREKKERFSLILESASTNQTSMYLCASRRTGGRTGELFFGEGSRLTVL.

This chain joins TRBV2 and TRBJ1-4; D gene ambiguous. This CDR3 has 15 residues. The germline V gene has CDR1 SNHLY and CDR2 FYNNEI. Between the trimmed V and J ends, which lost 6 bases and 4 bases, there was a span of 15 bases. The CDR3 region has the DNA TGTGCCAGCAGCCGAATCGACATCCTTAATGAAAAACTGTTTTTT. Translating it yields CASSRIDILNEKLFF. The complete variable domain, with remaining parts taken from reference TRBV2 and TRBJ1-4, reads EPEVTQTPSHQVTQMGQEVILRCVPISNHLYFYWYRQILGQKVEFLVSFYNNEISEKSEIFDDQFSVERPDGSNFTLKIRSTKLEDSAMYFCASSRIDILNEKLFFGSGTQLSVL.

CDR3 region: CATSRDYPRGTNTGELFF. The CDR3 bases are TGTGCCACCAGCAGAGATTACCCCCGAGGGACGAACACCGGGGAGCTGTTTTTT. This chain connects TRBV15 to TRBJ2-2; D may be TRBD2 (5 bases). This CDR3 has 18 amino acids. Germline V CDR1 and CDR2: LNHNV, YYDKDF (reference sequence). V lost 0 bases to trimming and J lost 0 bases, with 14 bases between them.

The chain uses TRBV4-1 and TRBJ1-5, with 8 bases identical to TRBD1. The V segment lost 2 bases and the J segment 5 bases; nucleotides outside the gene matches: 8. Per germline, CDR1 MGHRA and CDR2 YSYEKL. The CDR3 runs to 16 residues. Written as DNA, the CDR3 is TGCGCCAGCAGCCAACCCGGACAGGGCGTCGATCAGCCCCAGCATTTT. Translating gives CASSQPGQGVDQPQHF.

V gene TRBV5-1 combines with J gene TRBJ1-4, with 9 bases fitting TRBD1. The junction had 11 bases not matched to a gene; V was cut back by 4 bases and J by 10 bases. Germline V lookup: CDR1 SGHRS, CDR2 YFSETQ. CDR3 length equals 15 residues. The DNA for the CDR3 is TGCGCCAGCAGCAGACGGACAGGGGAGGACGGAAAACTGTTTTTT. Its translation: CASSRRTGEDGKLFF.

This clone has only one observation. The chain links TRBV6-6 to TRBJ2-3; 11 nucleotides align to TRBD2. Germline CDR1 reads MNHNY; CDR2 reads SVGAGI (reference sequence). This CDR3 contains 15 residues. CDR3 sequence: CGIGVAGGPADTQYF. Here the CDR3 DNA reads TGTGGAATCGGGGTAGCGGGAGGGCCCGCAGATACGCAGTATTTT.

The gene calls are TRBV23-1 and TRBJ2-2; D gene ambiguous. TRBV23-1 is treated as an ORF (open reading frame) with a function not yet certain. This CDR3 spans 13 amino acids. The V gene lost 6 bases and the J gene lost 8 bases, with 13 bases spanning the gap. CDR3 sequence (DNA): TGCGCCAGCAGCGGAGCCCCACCGGGGGAGCTGTTTTTT. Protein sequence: CASSGAPPGELFF.

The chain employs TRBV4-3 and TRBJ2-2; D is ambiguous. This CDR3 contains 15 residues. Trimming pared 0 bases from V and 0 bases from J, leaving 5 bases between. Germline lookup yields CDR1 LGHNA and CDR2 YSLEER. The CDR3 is CASSQDTANTGELFF. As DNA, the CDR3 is TGCGCCAGCAGCCAAGATACAGCGAACACCGGGGAGCTGTTTTTT.

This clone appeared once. This CDR3 reads CASSQGDNSPLHF. The DNA for the CDR3 is TGCGCCAGCAGCCAAGGAGATAATTCACCCCTCCACTTT. V usage is TRBV4-3 and J usage is TRBJ1-6; D is unresolved. This CDR3 has 13 residues. The germline V gene encodes CDR1 LGHNA and CDR2 YSLEER. V gave up 1 base and J gave up 5 bases, with 3 bases separating them.

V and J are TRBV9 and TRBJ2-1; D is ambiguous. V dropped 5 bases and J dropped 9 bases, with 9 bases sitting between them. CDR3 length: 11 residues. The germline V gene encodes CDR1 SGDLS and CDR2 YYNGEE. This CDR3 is CASSVGVEQFF. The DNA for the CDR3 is TGTGCCAGCAGTGTCGGAGTTGAGCAGTTCTTC. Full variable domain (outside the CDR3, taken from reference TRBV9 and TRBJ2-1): DSGVTQTPKHLITATGQRVTLRCSPRSGDLSVYWYQQSLDQGLQFLIQYYNGEERAKGNILERFSAQQFPDLHSELNLSSLELGDSALYFCASSVGVEQFFGPGTRLTVL.

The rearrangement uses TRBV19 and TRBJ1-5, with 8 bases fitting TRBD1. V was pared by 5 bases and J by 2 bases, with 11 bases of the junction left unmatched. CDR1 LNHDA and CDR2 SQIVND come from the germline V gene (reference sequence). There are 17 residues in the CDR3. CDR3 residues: CASSPETGAGRNQPQHF. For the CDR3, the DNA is TGTGCCAGTAGTCCCGAGACAGGGGCGGGTCGCAATCAGCCCCAGCATTTT.

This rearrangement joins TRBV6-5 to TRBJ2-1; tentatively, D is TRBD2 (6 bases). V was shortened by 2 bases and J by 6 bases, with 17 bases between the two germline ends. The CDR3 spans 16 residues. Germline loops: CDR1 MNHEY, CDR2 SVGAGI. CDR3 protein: CASSYPGTPRSNEQFF. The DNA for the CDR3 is TGTGCCAGCAGTTACCCCGGGACTCCTAGGAGCAATGAGCAGTTCTTC.

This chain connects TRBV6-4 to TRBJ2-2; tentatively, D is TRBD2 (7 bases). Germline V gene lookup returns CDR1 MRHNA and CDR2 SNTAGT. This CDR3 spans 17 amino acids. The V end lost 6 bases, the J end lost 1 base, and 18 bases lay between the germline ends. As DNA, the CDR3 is TGTGCCAGCAGCCCCGAAGGGGGGGCCCAGAACACCGGGGAGCTGTTTTTT. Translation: CASSPEGGAQNTGELFF.

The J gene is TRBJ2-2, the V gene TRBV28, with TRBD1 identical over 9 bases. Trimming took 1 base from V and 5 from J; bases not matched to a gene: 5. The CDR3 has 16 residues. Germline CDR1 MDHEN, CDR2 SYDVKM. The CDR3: CASSLSGTGRTGELFF. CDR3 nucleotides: TGTGCCAGCAGTTTATCTGGGACAGGGAGGACCGGGGAGCTGTTTTTT.

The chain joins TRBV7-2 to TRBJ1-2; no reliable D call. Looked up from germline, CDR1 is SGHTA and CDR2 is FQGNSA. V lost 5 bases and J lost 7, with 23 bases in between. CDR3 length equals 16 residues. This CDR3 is CASSPFQRSQTGGYTF. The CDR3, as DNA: TGTGCCAGCAGCCCATTCCAGAGGTCTCAAACGGGTGGCTACACCTTC.

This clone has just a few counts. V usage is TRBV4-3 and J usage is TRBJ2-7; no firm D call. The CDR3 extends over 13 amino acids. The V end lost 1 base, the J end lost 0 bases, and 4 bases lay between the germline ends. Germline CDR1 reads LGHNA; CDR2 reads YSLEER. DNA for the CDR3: TGCGCCAGCAGCCAAGGGCCCTCCTACGAGCAGTACTTC. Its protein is CASSQGPSYEQYF.